This TCR beta chain was recovered during a study of a mutant IDH1 vaccine in newly diagnosed glioma. Study context: Prior therapy was radiotherapy, temozolomide, or both; most received both. Visit timing is recorded as week 35 for V12 and week 47 for V13.

As to time point: week 47, end of study. Vaccinated patients received 300 ug of mutant IDH1 20-mer peptide per dose, with topical imiquimod. V dropped 1 base and J dropped 5 bases, with 11 bases sitting between them. The CDR3 is 14 residues long. Per the germline V gene, CDR1 is SGHTA and CDR2 is FQGNSA. About this clone itself: Its antigen is not identified. At the DNA level, this CDR3 is encoded by other sequences in the same sample as well.

Sequencing was performed with immunoSEQ multiplex PCR; in TCRdb, only in-frame clones are kept and a portion is missing. The sample lists 35,000 to 40,000 clones; over 70% were seen once. The V call is TRBV7-2, the J call TRBJ2-5; no clear D. Material: PBMCs, obtained from a glioma patient whose treatment included an IDH1 peptide vaccine. This TCR came from a man in his forties or fifties with glioma. The CDR3 nucleotides read TGTGCCAGCAGCTTAGGGGGAAGTGGGGAGACCCAGTACTTC. It translates to CASSLGGSGETQYF.